The 20 T cell receptor beta chains below all came from one sample that was sequenced in a study of blood T cell repertoires in COVID-19. Assay used: immunoSEQ multiplex PCR; TCRdb lists only in-frame clones, some missing. Of around 250,000 clones listed, just under 85% are singletons. The specimen was PBMCs or T cells enriched from blood (not recorded which). These receptors originate from a man aged 35 to 55 who had recovered from COVID-19.

V and J are TRBV18 and TRBJ2-3; no clear D. The V end lost 3 bases, the J end lost 6 bases, and 19 bases lay between the germline ends. Germline-derived CDR1 and CDR2 are KGHSH and LQKENI. There are 16 residues in the CDR3. DNA of the CDR3: TGTGCCAGCTCACCTTCCCACGTAGCAGCTGGGGATACGCAGTATTTT. Protein product: CASSPSHVAAGDTQYF.

V usage is TRBV2 and J usage is TRBJ2-1; tentatively, D is TRBD1 (6 bases). The CDR3 totals 14 residues. In germline, CDR1 is SNHLY, CDR2 FYNNEI. V lost 7 bases and J lost 6, with 16 bases in between. The DNA of the CDR3 is TGTGCCAGCACCCAGGGGCTACAGGGCAATGAGCAGTTCTTC. The encoded protein is CASTQGLQGNEQFF.

The chain uses TRBV14 and TRBJ1-1; D uncertain. The CDR3 is 13 amino acids. Trimming removed 4 bases from V and 0 bases from J, with 6 bases in between. Germline CDR1 is SGHDN and CDR2 is FVKESK. The CDR3 region is CASSLTLNTEAFF. The DNA for the CDR3 is TGTGCCAGCAGCCTGACACTGAACACTGAAGCTTTCTTT.

This sequence joins TRBV7-8 and TRBJ1-5; 9 positions agree with TRBD1. The germline gives CDR1 SGHVS, CDR2 FQNEAQ. The trim removed 5 bases at V and 1 base at J, leaving 6 bases unmatched. This CDR3 is 16 amino acids long. DNA for the CDR3: TGTGCCAGCAGCCCCCGGGACAGGGAAAGCAATCAGCCCCAGCATTTT. Translation: CASSPRDRESNQPQHF.

This clone was counted a single time. The V and J genes are TRBV15 and TRBJ2-2; D not certain. The CDR3 loop spans 13 amino acids. V was cut by 1 base and J by 6 bases, with 6 bases left in between. Germline CDR1 LNHNV, CDR2 YYDKDF (reference sequence). The CDR3 sequence is CATSRVRAGELFF. The CDR3 region has the DNA TGTGCCACCAGCAGAGTACGAGCCGGGGAGCTGTTTTTT.

This clone showed up just a few times. The chain employs TRBV2 and TRBJ1-1; 7 nucleotides agree with TRBD1. With V trimmed by 7 bases and J by 3 bases, 8 bases remained unmatched. The length of the CDR3 is 14 residues. Per the germline V gene, CDR1 is SNHLY and CDR2 is FYNNEI. CDR3 sequence (DNA): TGTGCCAGCAAGAGAGGGGGCGGCGACACTGAAGCTTTCTTT. This translates into CASKRGGGDTEAFF.

The chain is built from TRBV7-9 and TRBJ1-5, with D uncertain. From germline, CDR1 is SEHNR and CDR2 FQNEAQ (reference sequence). Between the trimmed V and J ends, which lost 1 base and 7 bases, there was a span of 5 bases. The CDR3 covers 12 residues. CDR3 nucleotide sequence: TGTGCCAGCAGCTTAGGGGCACAGCCCCAGCATTTT. Translating gives CASSLGAQPQHF.

The CDR3 region is CAISELGLAGDNEQFF. CDR3 bases: TGTGCCATCAGTGAGTTGGGGCTAGCGGGAGACAATGAGCAGTTCTTC. The rearrangement joins TRBV10-3 to TRBJ2-1; 10 nucleotides line up with TRBD2. Per the germline V gene, CDR1 is ENHRY and CDR2 is SYGVKD. V dropped 1 base and J dropped 5; count of bases not matched to a gene: 5. This CDR3 has 16 residues.

The rearrangement uses TRBV28 and TRBJ1-4; 10 nucleotides match TRBD1. Per germline, CDR1 MDHEN and CDR2 SYDVKM. The V segment lost 4 bases and the J segment 7 bases; nucleotides outside the gene matches: 6. This CDR3 has 15 amino acids. The DNA of the CDR3 is TGTGCCAGCAGTTCGCCCGGGACAGGGGTTGAAAAACTGTTTTTT. It is translated as CASSSPGTGVEKLFF.

The genes are TRBV5-4 and TRBJ1-2; D possibly corresponds to TRBD1 (6 bases). Germline CDR1 and CDR2: SGHNT and YYREEE (reference sequence). This CDR3 is 14 amino acids long. Between the trimmed V and J ends, which lost 0 bases and 1 base, there was a span of 7 bases. CDR3 sequence reads: CASSLEGGNYGYTF. CDR3 nucleotide sequence: TGTGCCAGCAGCTTGGAAGGGGGTAACTATGGCTACACCTTC.

The chain joins TRBV3-1 (or the pseudogene TRBV3-2) to TRBJ1-4, with TRBD1 identical over 7 bases. The length of the CDR3 is 14 residues. Per the germline V gene, CDR1 is LGHDT and CDR2 is YNNKEL (reference sequence). V was clipped by 1 base and J by 7 bases; unmatched bases: 3. The CDR3 DNA follows: TGTGCCAGCAGCCAAGCGACAGGGCTTGAAAAACTGTTTTTT. Translated, it gives CASSQATGLEKLFF.

Only a few counts were recorded for this clone. The CDR3 DNA follows: TGTGCCAGGGCGGCAGGGGGCTATGGCTACACCTTC. This encodes CARAAGGYGYTF. The chain recombines TRBV19 with TRBJ1-2; TRBD1 matches 7 bases. The CDR3 totals 12 residues. Looked up from germline, CDR1 is LNHDA and CDR2 is SQIVND (reference sequence). The J segment lost 4 bases and the V segment lost 9 bases, leaving 5 bases of the junction unmatched.

The chain combines TRBV19 with TRBJ1-5; maybe TRBD1 (5 bases). Germline V gene sequence: CDR1 LNHDA, CDR2 SQIVND (reference sequence). The CDR3 runs 14 residues. Deletions cut 0 bases from V and 8 bases from J, with 11 bases between. CDR3 sequence: CASSIDREGKPQHF. CDR3 DNA sequence: TGTGCCAGTAGTATAGACAGGGAGGGCAAGCCCCAGCATTTT. Supplemented by reference TRBV19 and TRBJ1-5, the full variable domain reads DGGITQSPKYLFRKEGQNVTLSCEQNLNHDAMYWYRQDPGQGLRLIYYSQIVNDFQKGDIAEGYSVSREKKESFPLTVTSAQKNPTAFYLCASSIDREGKPQHFGDGTRLSIL.

As regards this clone: This CDR3 is also generated by other DNA sequences in the sample. J is TRBJ1-1 and V is TRBV9; 7 bases align to TRBD1. The CDR3 has 12 amino acids. Germline V gene lookup returns CDR1 SGDLS and CDR2 YYNGEE. Losses at the gene ends were 3 bases for V and 5 bases for J; bases not matched to a gene: 1. CDR3 residues: CASSAGGTEAFF. Written as DNA, the CDR3 is TGTGCCAGCAGCGCAGGGGGGACTGAAGCTTTCTTT.

The rearrangement joins TRBV5-1 to TRBJ1-1; 11 bases are a match to TRBD1. Germline loops: CDR1 SGHRS, CDR2 YFSETQ. This CDR3 is built from 16 residues. Trimming removed 3 bases from V and 2 bases from J; junction bases left unmatched: 6. The CDR3 protein is CASSSGQGVDNTEAFF. CDR3 coding DNA: TGCGCCAGCAGCTCGGGACAGGGGGTCGATAACACTGAAGCTTTCTTT.

V usage is TRBV5-8 and J usage is TRBJ1-1; D gene uncertain. Between the trimmed V and J ends, which lost 1 base and 1 base, there was a span of 11 bases. The CDR3 is 15 residues long. Germline assignment: CDR1 SGHTS and CDR2 YDEGEE. In nucleotides, the CDR3 is TGTGCCAGCAGCTTGTCCGAGAAAGCGAACACTGAAGCTTTCTTT. It is translated as CASSLSEKANTEAFF.

The chain couples TRBV30 to TRBJ1-6; perhaps TRBD1 as D (6 bases). V gave up 5 bases and J gave up 4 bases, with 9 bases separating them. Germline V gives CDR1 GTSNPN, CDR2 SVGIG (reference sequence). CDR3 length: 13 amino acids. In nucleotides, the CDR3 is TGTGCCTGGGGACAGAATTATAATTCACCCCTCCACTTT. This translates into CAWGQNYNSPLHF.

The chain joins TRBV7-2 to TRBJ1-5, with D possibly TRBD1 on 5 matching bases. CDR1 and CDR2 from the germline V gene are SGHTA and FQGNSA. The CDR3 loop spans 15 amino acids. V lost 5 bases and J lost 5, with 16 bases in between. Here the CDR3 DNA reads TGTGCCAGCAGCCTGACAGCTATGATTTATCAGCCCCAGCATTTT. Translated: CASSLTAMIYQPQHF.

The chain joins TRBV27 to TRBJ2-7; 13 bases line up with TRBD2. The CDR3 consists of 14 residues. The J segment lost 6 bases and the V segment lost 4 bases, leaving 3 bases of the junction unmatched. Germline V gene data show CDR1 as MNHEY and CDR2 as SMNVEV (reference sequence). CDR3 coding DNA: TGTGCCAGCAGTTGGACTAGCGGGAGCGGCGAGCAGTACTTC. It is translated as CASSWTSGSGEQYF.

V is TRBV28 and J is TRBJ1-3; D unclear. The germline gives CDR1 MDHEN, CDR2 SYDVKM. This CDR3 region has 14 residues. The V end lost 8 bases, the J end lost 4 bases, and 15 bases lay between the germline ends. The CDR3 spells CASGREAGGNTIYF. CDR3 nucleotides: TGTGCCAGCGGTCGAGAGGCGGGAGGAAACACCATATATTTT. Variable domain in full (rest from reference TRBV28 and TRBJ1-3): DVKVTQSSRYLVKRTGEKVFLECVQDMDHENMFWYRQDPGLGLRLIYFSYDVKMKEKGDIPEGYSVSREKKERFSLILESASTNQTSMYLCASGREAGGNTIYFGEGSWLTVV.